This T cell receptor beta chain was recovered during a study of blood T cell repertoires in COVID-19. The wider study: The cDNA or gDNA used as material had been derived from T cells, B-cell-depleted T cells, or PBMCs.

Participant age was 18 to 89 years, and participants resided in about two dozen US areas. TCRdb keeps only in-frame clones here, not all; method: immunoSEQ multiplex PCR. Here the sample spans 300,000 to 350,000 clones, roughly 86% being singletons. V was cut by 3 bases and J by 0 bases, with 10 bases left in between. Germline assignment: CDR1 SGDLS and CDR2 YYNGEE. There are 15 residues in the CDR3. The sequence was obtained from a woman between 18 and 29 years old who had recovered from COVID-19. The V call is TRBV9, the J call TRBJ1-3; maybe TRBD1 (5 bases). Source material: PBMCs or T cells enriched from blood (not recorded which). In DNA, the CDR3 is TGTGCCAGCAGCGAACGACAGTACTCTGGAAACACCATATATTTT. Translated: CASSERQYSGNTIYF.